This paragraph covers one TCR beta chain sequence. No antigen is known for it. This table comes from immunoSEQ multiplex PCR, and its TCRdb copy is limited to in-frame clones, with some not included. The data hold around 160,000 clones, with around 91% observed a single time. The sample comes from a study of T cell responses to AZD1222 COVID-19 vaccine. The study, taken as a whole, reports: Two doses of AZD1222 preceded a rise in Spike-specific TCR breadth and depth.

CDR3 length equals 15 residues. The V gene end was trimmed by 5 bases and the J gene end by 5 bases; junction bases not matched to a gene: 9. Germline V gives CDR1 KGHSH, CDR2 LQKENI. Sequencing was performed on peripheral blood, taken on day 0 of AZD1222 vaccination. The J gene is TRBJ2-5, the V gene TRBV18; 9 bases line up with TRBD1. The TCR sequence derives from an adult in good health. The CDR3: CASSSTGGARETQYF. The CDR3 DNA sequence: TGTGCCAGCTCATCTACAGGGGGCGCCAGGGAGACCCAGTACTTC.